The T cell receptor beta chain under discussion was sequenced for a study of T cell responses to AZD1222 COVID-19 vaccine. Findings and caveats of the study: At study baseline, merely a handful of AZD1222 recipients were seropositive. Donors were mostly white British, more females; clonal diversity possibly underestimated. There were vaccine-associated CD4 TCRs across spike, dominant at 160-218 and 743-854.

Produced via immunoSEQ multiplex PCR; TCRdb's table is partial and in-frame only. The repertoire includes 250,000 to 300,000 clones, about 94% of them detected once, and roughly 0.51% sits in the top ten. Regarding this clone: The antigen remains unidentified.

The receptor's source is an adult who received the AZD1222 COVID-19 vaccine. The sequencing here drew on peripheral blood, taken 28 days after the second AZD1222 dose.

CDR3 in amino acids: CASRLQGAATEAFF. Here the CDR3 DNA reads TGTGCCAGCAGACTACAGGGGGCCGCCACTGAAGCTTTCTTT. The chain has TRBV28 and TRBJ1-1; TRBD1 matches 9 bases. Germline assignment: CDR1 MDHEN and CDR2 SYDVKM. The CDR3 has 14 amino acids. J gave up 4 bases and V 6 bases, and 6 bases lay outside the gene matches. Full variable domain (rest looked up from reference TRBV28 and TRBJ1-1): DVKVTQSSRYLVKRTGEKVFLECVQDMDHENMFWYRQDPGLGLRLIYFSYDVKMKEKGDIPEGYSVSREKKERFSLILESASTNQTSMYLCASRLQGAATEAFFGQGTRLTVV.